The 3 T cell receptor beta chains presented below share a single source sample, sequenced in a study of T cell responses to AZD1222 COVID-19 vaccine. Sequencing used immunoSEQ multiplex PCR; TCRdb keeps in-frame clones, though not all of them. Altogether 17,000 or so clones are present, roughly 89% being singletons, with the ten largest covering over 8%. The starting material was peripheral blood, obtained 28 days after the second AZD1222 dose. Source of these receptors: an adult who received the AZD1222 COVID-19 vaccine.

This chain connects TRBV5-1 to TRBJ2-3, with D unclear. Germline CDR1 is SGHRS and CDR2 is YFSETQ. V dropped 2 bases and J dropped 4 bases, with 11 bases sitting between them. The length of the CDR3 is 14 residues. CDR3 sequence (DNA): TGCGCCAGCAGCTTAGCCCGGGCCCCAGATACGCAGTATTTT. Residues: CASSLARAPDTQYF.

V gene TRBV29-1 combines with J gene TRBJ2-5; D uncertain. V was pared by 2 bases and J by 0 bases, with 4 bases between. The CDR3 sequence is 12 residues long. Germline CDR1 and CDR2: SQVTM and ANQGSEA. Here the CDR3 reads CSVETNQETQYF. The DNA of the CDR3 is TGCAGCGTTGAAACGAACCAAGAGACCCAGTACTTC.

The chain links TRBV6-1 to TRBJ1-3; D unresolved. Trimming cost V 6 bases and J 0 bases, with 18 bases left between them. Germline loops: CDR1 MNHNS, CDR2 SASEGT. The CDR3 runs 17 residues. The CDR3 nucleotides read TGTGCCAGCAGGGAACTTTTCAACCCTGTCTCTGGAAACACCATATATTTT. Protein product: CASRELFNPVSGNTIYF.